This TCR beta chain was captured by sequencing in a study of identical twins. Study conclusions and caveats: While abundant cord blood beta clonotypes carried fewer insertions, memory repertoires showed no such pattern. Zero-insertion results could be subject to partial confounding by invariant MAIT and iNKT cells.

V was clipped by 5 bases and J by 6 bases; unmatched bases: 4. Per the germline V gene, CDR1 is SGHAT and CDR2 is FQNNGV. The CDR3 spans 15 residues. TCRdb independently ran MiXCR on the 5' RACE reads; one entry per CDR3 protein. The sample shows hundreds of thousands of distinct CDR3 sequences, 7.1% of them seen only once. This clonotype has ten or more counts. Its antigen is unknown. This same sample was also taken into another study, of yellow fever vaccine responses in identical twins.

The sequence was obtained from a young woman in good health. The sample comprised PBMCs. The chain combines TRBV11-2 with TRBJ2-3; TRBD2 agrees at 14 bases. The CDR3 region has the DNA TGTGCCAGCAGCCACCGACTAGCGGGAGGGGATACGCAGTATTTT. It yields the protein CASSHRLAGGDTQYF. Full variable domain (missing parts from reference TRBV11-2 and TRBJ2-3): EAGVAQSPRYKIIEKRQSVAFWCNPISGHATLYWYQQILGQGPKLLIQFQNNGVVDDSQLPKDRFSAERLKGVDSTLKIQPAKLEDSAVYLCASSHRLAGGDTQYFGPGTRLTVL.